This T cell receptor (beta chain) was captured in a study of T cells after yellow fever vaccination. This CDR3 is 14 amino acids long. Germline CDR1 and CDR2: SGHRS and YFSETQ. Trimming cost V 4 bases and J 8 bases, with 16 bases left between them. Study-wide results and caveats: From the bulk population, abundant clonotypes could contaminate and appear within FACS-sorted repertoires.

Universal primer sites and UMIs were introduced during 5'RACE template-switching synthesis of TCR cDNA. TCRdb re-called the 5' RACE reads through MiXCR, storing one row per CDR3 protein. The table shows roughly 300,000 distinct CDR3 sequences, with 7% to 9% occurring only once. Notes on this clonotype: Its antigen remains unknown.

Source: PBMCs, taken approximately 40 days after the first yellow fever vaccination. V gene TRBV5-1 combines with J gene TRBJ2-4; perhaps TRBD2 as D (6 bases). This sequence was found in a man between 18 and 29 years old who received the YFV17D yellow fever vaccine. This chain's CDR3 is CASSPAGPGDIQYF. DNA of the CDR3: TGCGCCAGCAGCCCGGCAGGTCCGGGAGACATTCAGTACTTC.